This T cell receptor beta chain derives from a study of CD8 T cells in Susac syndrome (dated by TCRdb to between 2018 and 2021). About the investigation overall: The study used repertoire sequencing to test whether antigen drove CD8+ T cell activation and differentiation in Susac syndrome. The study at large found these results: The number of individuals in the TCR sequencing and HLA analysis was acknowledged as relatively small.

RNA was extracted using the RNeasy kit, and about 0.45 to 1 ug of the RNA was reverse transcribed with random hexamers. The immunoSEQ multiplex PCR assay, which covers 54 Vbeta and 13 Jbeta segments, was used to amplify TCR beta CDR3 regions. To correct PCR amplification bias, a synthetic template baseline was used for both primer optimization and computational correction. The authors' pipeline ran thus. Reads were assigned to V, D and J genes according to IMGT and analyzed in immunoSEQ Analyzer, with only productive sequences retained. Clonality was computed as one minus Shannon entropy normalized by log2 of the number of productive unique sequences. For each patient and control, public and private clones were evaluated among the 100 most prevalent clones. Clones were defined as Susac-specific when absent from the healthy and MS cohorts, from about 1,100 published viral clones and from other ImmuneACCESS disease sequences. TCRdb's own reprocessing of the public reads used fastp at Q25 and MiXCR and kept productive beta chains. Rows are unified per CDR3 protein, each entry keeping the most common DNA and genes. V and J calls and clone size were set by TCRdb, not the authors. For this sample the table gives hundreds of thousands of distinct CDR3 sequences, of which just over 90% were detected only once. The ten largest clones add up to approximately 0.072% of the sample.

Note on this clonotype: Its antigen has not been determined. No per-base quality is available; no much larger clone lies one base away.

Trimming at the junction amounts to 11 bases on V and 3 bases on J, and the germline ends lie 13 bases apart. The CDR3 sequence holds 12 residues, the cysteine and phenylalanine included. Only CDR3 DNA is held: 36 bases, read in frame from base 1. Per the germline V gene (reference sequence), LNHDA is the CDR1 and SQIVND is the CDR2. Peripheral blood CD8+ and CD4+ T cells from healthy donors, Susac syndrome patients and multiple sclerosis patients were profiled by high-throughput TCR beta sequencing. The multiple sclerosis controls were treatment-naive patients who had stable or active relapsing-remitting disease and met the revised McDonald criteria. Bulk CD8+ and CD4+ T cells were purified magnetically by negative isolation, whereas CD8+ TEMRA cells were enriched by FACS. Blood was drawn into EDTA tubes, processed within 24 hours, and PBMCs were isolated by density gradient centrifugation. PBMCs intended for TCR sequencing were frozen in liquid nitrogen and were later thawed in a 37 degrees C water bath. Purity of sorted or isolated CD4+, CD8+ and CD8+ TEMRA cells was at least 90%.

The sequencing sample was made of CD4+ T cells from PBMCs. The rearrangement combines TRBV19 with TRBJ2-5; D gene: possibly TRBD2, on 5 matching bases. The TCR comes from a human donor with multiple sclerosis. The DNA sequence is given as TGTGCCCCATGGACTGGCAAAGAGACCCAGTACTTC. The translation is CAPWTGKETQYF. Reference TRBV19 and TRBJ2-5 genes cover what lies past the CDR3, so the full variable domain is DGGITQSPKYLFRKEGQNVTLSCEQNLNHDAMYWYRQDPGQGLRLIYYSQIVNDFQKGDIAEGYSVSREKKESFPLTVTSAQKNPTAFYLCAPWTGKETQYFGPGTRLLVL.